A selection of T cell receptor beta chains follows, all from one sample in a study of T cell responses to AZD1222 COVID-19 vaccine. This table comes from immunoSEQ multiplex PCR, and its TCRdb copy is limited to in-frame clones, with some not included. Among roughly 150,000 clones listed, 70% to 90% were seen once. The sequenced sample was peripheral blood, obtained on day 0 of AZD1222 vaccination. The receptor source for this set is an adult in good health. Both conserved end residues are trimmed from each CDR3. Fields, in order: V gene, J gene, clone size, CDR3 protein. Clone size is given for some rows only: seen once, a few or many times, or a class if the clone is expanded.

>TRBV18|TRBJ2-6|NA
ASSPQGGSGANVLT
>TRBV5-1|TRBJ2-2|NA
ASAPPGRAGVGGELF
>TRBV6-2/TRBV6-3|TRBJ1-1|NA
ASSYVMQGTEAF
>TRBV5-1|TRBJ1-1|NA
ASSWTGTGEWGRPNTEAF
>TRBV11-2|TRBJ1-5|NA
ASSLDRLQPQH
>TRBV7-9|TRBJ1-2|NA
ASSRAGGSYGYT
>TRBV7-8|TRBJ2-1|NA
ASRSLAGGYNEQF
>TRBV4-1|TRBJ2-1|few
ASSQSTLRDLRHNEQF
>TRBV6-6|TRBJ2-7|NA
ASRPPGRDRNEQY
>TRBV5-4|TRBJ1-6|NA
ATKQQGGYNSPLH
>TRBV11-3|TRBJ2-3|once
ASSLDYPGGVEDTQY
>TRBV24-1|TRBJ1-1|NA
ATSDPRTGATEAF
>TRBV18|TRBJ2-3|NA
ASSSEGGVPY
>TRBV6-5|TRBJ1-1|NA
ASSYSGYNTEAF
>TRBV28|TRBJ2-7|NA
ASTHGGTPGRYDEQY
>TRBV18|TRBJ1-2|few
ASSPGERYGYT
>TRBV5-4|TRBJ1-5|NA
ASSPGGSNQPQH
>TRBV7-2|TRBJ2-7|NA
ASSLALGAPYEQY
>TRBV13|TRBJ1-2|NA
ASSSPAGGYGYT
>TRBV7-2|TRBJ2-5|NA
ASSPPNSRGTQY
>TRBV4-1|TRBJ1-6|NA
ASSTRDRGQSPLH
>TRBV30|TRBJ1-4|NA
AGGQEEKLF
>TRBV7-3|TRBJ1-1|NA
ASSLLGVMNTEAF
>TRBV6-2/TRBV6-3|TRBJ2-7|NA
ASSPTGSSYEQY
>TRBV5-1|TRBJ2-3|NA
ASSLVLAGTDTQY
>TRBV4-3|TRBJ2-3|NA
ASSQGTNAQY
>TRBV19|TRBJ2-3|once
ASSRGSGRMGDTQY
>TRBV21-1|TRBJ2-5|NA
ASSKRLVTADQETQY